This T cell receptor (beta chain) comes out of a study of T cells after yellow fever vaccination. Study-level points and caveats: The study re-detected most primary-vaccination clones after the booster (96% CD4, roughly 91% CD8).

MiXCR, run by TCRdb on the 5' RACE reads, gives a single entry per CDR3 protein. The repertoire includes about 400,000 distinct CDR3 sequences, 6.2% of them detected once, and 15% sits in the top ten. A word on this clonotype: Its antigen is unknown.

The sequencing here drew on PBMCs, taken 5 days after the yellow fever booster vaccination. The TCR was taken from a young man who received the YFV17D yellow fever vaccine.

The DNA for the CDR3 is TGTGCCAGCGGCCCGAGGGACAGGGAGGCCTACAATGAGCAGTTCTTC. This sequence encodes CASGPRDREAYNEQFF. The V gene is TRBV5-8, the J gene TRBJ2-1; 9 bases align to TRBD1. Trimming removed 7 bases from V and 2 bases from J; junction bases left unmatched: 10. This CDR3 has 16 amino acids. Germline CDR1 is SGHTS and CDR2 is YDEGEE.